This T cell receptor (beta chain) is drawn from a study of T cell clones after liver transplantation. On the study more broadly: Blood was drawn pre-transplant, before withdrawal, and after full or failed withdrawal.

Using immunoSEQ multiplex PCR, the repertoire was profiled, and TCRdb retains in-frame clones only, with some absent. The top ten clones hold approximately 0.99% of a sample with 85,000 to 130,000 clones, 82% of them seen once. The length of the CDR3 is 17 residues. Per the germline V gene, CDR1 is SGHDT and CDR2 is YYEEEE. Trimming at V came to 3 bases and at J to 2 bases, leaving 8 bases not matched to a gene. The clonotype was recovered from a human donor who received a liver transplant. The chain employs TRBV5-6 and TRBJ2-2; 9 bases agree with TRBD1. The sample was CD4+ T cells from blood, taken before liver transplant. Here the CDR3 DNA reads TGTGCCAGCAGCTCCCTCCGGGACAGGGCCAACACCGGGGAGCTGTTTTTT. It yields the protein CASSSLRDRANTGELFF.